These 2 T cell receptor beta chains were all obtained from the same sample, sequenced in a study of shared clonotypes between healthy human individuals. Cells designated naive CD8 were CD45RO-negative and were positively selected for CCR7, with terminally differentiated effector memory CD45RA+ cells excluded. Generated by immunoSEQ multiplex PCR, the TCRdb table keeps only in-frame clones and is missing some. This sample has fewer than 700,000 clones, with 85% to 95% found just once. The sample taken for sequencing was naive CD8+ T cells sorted from blood. These TCRs come from a woman aged 25 to 39 in good health.

The chain has TRBV4-1 and TRBJ1-6; no firm D call. Germline CDR1 and CDR2: MGHRA and YSYEKL. The germline V and J ends were trimmed by 1 base and 6 bases, with 19 bases remaining between them. This CDR3 contains 18 residues. The CDR3 DNA sequence: TGCGCCAGCAGCCAAGTAGGAATAGGGATGAGTAGTAATTCACCCCTCCACTTT. This codes for CASSQVGIGMSSNSPLHF.

The chain joins TRBV28 to TRBJ2-4; TRBD2 matches at 11 bases. The CDR3 runs 18 residues. Germline V gene sequence: CDR1 MDHEN, CDR2 SYDVKM. The V and J ends lost 5 bases and 0 bases, in that order; junction bases with no gene match: 9. CDR3 loop: CASSMTGTSGLAKNIQYF. In nucleotides, the CDR3 is TGTGCCAGCAGTATGACTGGGACTAGCGGCCTAGCCAAAAACATTCAGTACTTC.